This entry lists 21 T cell receptor beta chains sequenced from one sample in a study of blood T cell repertoires in COVID-19. Clones were read by immunoSEQ multiplex PCR, and TCRdb kept only the in-frame ones, dropping some. The data show about 190,000 clones, approximately 80% seen once. What was sequenced was peripheral blood. These TCRs come from a woman between 50 and 59 years old with acute or convalescent COVID-19.

The rearrangement uses TRBV19 and TRBJ2-6; a possible D gene is TRBD1 (6 bases). CDR3 length equals 18 residues. Germline V lookup: CDR1 LNHDA, CDR2 SQIVND (reference sequence). V was shortened by 3 bases and J by 0 bases, with 15 bases between the two germline ends. For the CDR3, the DNA is TGTGCCAGTAGTATTAGTCAGGGGCCGATCTCTGGGGCCAACGTCCTGACTTTC. Translated, it gives CASSISQGPISGANVLTF.

This chain uses TRBV6-6 with TRBJ1-1; D perhaps matches TRBD1 (5 bases). The V end was cut by 0 bases, the J end by 7 bases, with 15 bases between. This CDR3 is built from 15 residues. Per germline, CDR1 MNHNY and CDR2 SVGAGI (reference sequence). The CDR3 loop is CASSYSGARGVEAFF. For the CDR3, the DNA is TGTGCCAGCAGTTACTCAGGGGCGCGCGGAGTTGAAGCTTTCTTT.

The chain carries TRBV19 and TRBJ1-2; D is perhaps TRBD1 (6 bases). Per the germline V gene, CDR1 is LNHDA and CDR2 is SQIVND (reference sequence). V gave up 3 bases and J gave up 6 bases, with 11 bases separating them. The CDR3 loop spans 13 amino acids. CDR3 sequence: CASSITGSDGYTF. The CDR3 nucleotides read TGTGCCAGTAGTATCACAGGGAGTGATGGCTACACCTTC.

The chain recombines TRBV12-5 with TRBJ2-7, with D unclear. There are 14 residues in the CDR3. CDR1 and CDR2 from the germline V gene are LGHNT and FRNRAP. Deletions cut 5 bases from V and 5 bases from J, with 16 bases between. The CDR3 loop is CASGQTALLDEQYF. The CDR3 DNA follows: TGTGCTAGTGGTCAGACTGCGTTATTGGACGAGCAGTACTTC.

This rearrangement joins TRBV6-6 to TRBJ2-2; weak D call: TRBD1 (6 bases). V gave up 6 bases and J gave up 2 bases, with 13 bases separating them. The CDR3 sequence is 15 residues long. Looked up from germline, CDR1 is MNHNY and CDR2 is SVGAGI (reference sequence). The CDR3 nucleotides read TGTGCCAGCAGACCGGGACACCTAAACACCGGGGAGCTGTTTTTT. Translation gives CASRPGHLNTGELFF.

The J gene is TRBJ2-3, the V gene TRBV24-1; 9 bases fit TRBD2. Germline V CDR1 and CDR2: KGHDR, SFDVKD. The CDR3 has 17 amino acids. With V trimmed by 2 bases and J by 3 bases, 8 bases remained unmatched. CDR3 region: CATSDYESGRSTDTQYF. Here the CDR3 DNA reads TGTGCCACCAGTGATTATGAGAGCGGGAGGTCGACAGATACGCAGTATTTT.

The chain couples TRBV6-5 to TRBJ1-5; no clear D gene. Trimming pared 7 bases from V and 2 bases from J, leaving 12 bases between. In germline, CDR1 is MNHEY, CDR2 SVGAGI. The CDR3 loop spans 14 amino acids. CDR3 amino acids: CASIGRSGNQPQHF. CDR3 nucleotide sequence: TGTGCCAGCATAGGGAGGTCAGGCAATCAGCCCCAGCATTTT.

The V and J genes are TRBV18 and TRBJ1-2, with TRBD1 identical over 9 bases. The germline V gene encodes CDR1 KGHSH and CDR2 LQKENI. There are 15 residues in the CDR3. J lost 2 bases, V lost 2 bases, and 3 bases had no gene match. The CDR3 spells CASSPATGGNYGYTF. In nucleotides, the CDR3 is TGTGCCAGCTCACCAGCTACAGGGGGCAACTATGGCTACACCTTC.

The chain recombines TRBV3-1 (or the pseudogene TRBV3-2) with TRBJ1-2; TRBD1 matches at 10 bases. Trimming took 3 bases from V and 6 from J; bases not matched to a gene: 7. This CDR3 region has 15 residues. Germline CDR1 is LGHDT and CDR2 is YNNKEL (reference sequence). The CDR3 region has the DNA TGTGCCAGCAGCCACAAGGACAGGGGGAGAAATGGCTACACCTTC. Translated, it gives CASSHKDRGRNGYTF.

The chain has TRBV6-2 or TRBV6-3 and TRBJ2-7, with TRBD2 as a possible D gene (6 bases). Looked up from germline, CDR1 is MNHEY and CDR2 is SVGEGT. The CDR3 spans 14 residues. The V end lost 6 bases, the J end lost 2 bases, and 14 bases lay between the germline ends. CDR3 sequence: CASSLSPGAYEQYF. CDR3 sequence (DNA): TGTGCCAGCAGCCTCTCCCCGGGAGCCTACGAGCAGTACTTC.

This sequence joins TRBV5-1 and TRBJ2-1; weak D call: TRBD1 (6 bases). This CDR3 is built from 12 residues. V dropped 3 bases and J dropped 8 bases, with 9 bases sitting between them. In germline, CDR1 is SGHRS, CDR2 YFSETQ. DNA of the CDR3: TGCGCCAGCAGCTCAGAGGGGGATGAGCAGTTCTTC. Protein: CASSSEGDEQFF.

This chain uses TRBV24-1 with TRBJ1-5; 10 nucleotides line up with TRBD1. The CDR3 extends over 17 amino acids. The germline gives CDR1 KGHDR, CDR2 SFDVKD. V dropped 4 bases and J dropped 4; count of bases not matched to a gene: 9. The CDR3 nucleotides are TGTGCCACCAGTGACCCTAGGGACAGGGGAGGTAATCAGCCCCAGCATTTT. Its translation is CATSDPRDRGGNQPQHF.

V and J are TRBV6-1 and TRBJ1-2; 7 nucleotides match TRBD1. CDR1 and CDR2 from the germline V gene are MNHNS and SASEGT. With V trimmed by 1 base and J by 1 base, 6 bases remained unmatched. The CDR3 totals 16 residues. The CDR3: CASSEDWDSLNYGYTF. CDR3 sequence (DNA): TGTGCCAGCAGTGAAGACTGGGACAGCCTTAACTATGGCTACACCTTC.

The J gene is TRBJ2-1, the V gene TRBV9, with D possibly TRBD1 on 5 matching bases. Trimming shortened V by 4 bases and J by 9 bases, and 17 bases separated the two germline ends. CDR3 length: 14 amino acids. Germline CDR1 is SGDLS and CDR2 is YYNGEE. The CDR3 sequence is CASSPVVAQGEQFF. The CDR3 DNA follows: TGTGCCAGCAGCCCTGTGGTGGCTCAGGGTGAGCAGTTCTTC.

This clone was detected only once. The genes are TRBV11-2 and TRBJ2-1, with 14 bases matching TRBD2. The CDR3 is made up of 15 amino acids. The J segment lost 7 bases and the V segment lost 5 bases, leaving 4 bases of the junction unmatched. Germline loops: CDR1 SGHAT, CDR2 FQNNGV. This CDR3 reads CASSQGTSGRNEQFF. As DNA, the CDR3 is TGTGCCAGCAGCCAAGGGACTAGCGGGAGAAATGAGCAGTTCTTC.

The gene calls are TRBV3-1 (or the pseudogene TRBV3-2) and TRBJ2-7; no definite D call. Trimming cost V 0 bases and J 0 bases, with 6 bases left between them. CDR1 is LGHDT and CDR2 is YNNKEL in the germline V gene (reference sequence). This CDR3 region has 14 residues. CDR3 sequence: CASSQEIFSYEQYF. CDR3 nucleotide sequence: TGTGCCAGCAGCCAAGAAATCTTCTCCTACGAGCAGTACTTC.

The chain links TRBV6-5 to TRBJ1-2, with TRBD1 identical over 9 bases. Per the germline V gene, CDR1 is MNHEY and CDR2 is SVGAGI. Germline trimming cut 2 bases from V and 7 bases from J; bases unmatched to any gene: 2. The CDR3 spans 13 residues. CDR3 region: CASSYGTGFGYTF. The DNA for the CDR3 is TGTGCCAGCAGTTACGGGACAGGGTTTGGCTACACCTTC.

V gene TRBV7-9 combines with J gene TRBJ2-3; D perhaps matches TRBD1 (6 bases). The CDR3 contains 15 residues. Between the trimmed V and J ends, which lost 7 bases and 0 bases, there was a span of 14 bases. CDR1 SEHNR and CDR2 FQNEAQ come from the germline V gene (reference sequence). DNA of the CDR3: TGTGCCAGCATCCGGCGGACAGCTAGCACAGATACGCAGTATTTT. Translated, it gives CASIRRTASTDTQYF.

V usage is TRBV5-1 and J usage is TRBJ1-2, with TRBD1 matching over 7 bases. Germline V gene lookup returns CDR1 SGHRS and CDR2 YFSETQ. V lost 0 bases and J lost 3; bases outside the gene matches: 5. The CDR3 totals 15 residues. CDR3 in amino acids: CASSLAPDRDYGYTF. Here the CDR3 DNA reads TGCGCCAGCAGCTTGGCCCCAGACAGGGACTATGGCTACACCTTC.

This clone appeared a few times. The rearrangement joins TRBV13 to TRBJ1-2; D call uncertain. The CDR3 length is 12 residues. Germline V CDR1 and CDR2: PRHDT, FYEKMQ (reference sequence). V shed 6 bases and J shed 2 bases, with 7 bases lying between them. The CDR3 DNA sequence: TGTGCCAGCAGTCGGAGAAACTATGGCTACACCTTC. Amino acids: CASSRRNYGYTF.

In DNA, the CDR3 is TGTGCCAGCAGCTTACTCCGACAGGCCACCGGGGAGCTGTTTTTT. Its translation is CASSLLRQATGELFF. The chain links TRBV28 to TRBJ2-2; tentative D call: TRBD1 (6 bases). The CDR3 extends over 15 amino acids. The germline CDR1 and CDR2 sequences are MDHEN and SYDVKM. Trimming stripped 6 bases from V and 4 bases from J, with 15 bases between. Complete variable domain (other parts from reference TRBV28 and TRBJ2-2): DVKVTQSSRYLVKRTGEKVFLECVQDMDHENMFWYRQDPGLGLRLIYFSYDVKMKEKGDIPEGYSVSREKKERFSLILESASTNQTSMYLCASSLLRQATGELFFGEGSRLTVL.